The 6 T cell receptor beta chains below all came from one sample that was sequenced in a study of blood T cells in healthy people across ages. The use of a sample-barcoded 5' primer and a J-beta primer mix characterized a second PCR of about 7 to 12 cycles. MiXCR was run by TCRdb on the 5' RACE reads, yielding one entry per CDR3 protein. Of about 930,000 distinct CDR3 sequences listed, roughly 29% are singletons. These data also featured in a second study, about T cells of mothers and their children.

Sequencing was performed on blood. The receptors stem from a woman aged 40 to 50 in good health.

This clonotype was seen a few times. The rearrangement uses TRBV6-5 and TRBJ1-5; 10 nucleotides match TRBD1. The V gene's germline CDR1 is MNHEY and CDR2 SVGAGI. The trim removed 6 bases at V and 5 bases at J, leaving 1 base unmatched. The CDR3 runs to 13 residues. The CDR3 loop reads CASRGQGDQPQHF. CDR3 DNA: TGTGCCAGCAGAGGACAGGGGGATCAGCCCCAGCATTTT.

This clonotype was observed at least ten times. The rearrangement joins TRBV20-1 to TRBJ2-3, with D hard to call. Trimming took 3 bases from V and 2 from J, leaving 0 bases between them. The CDR3 totals 10 residues. CDR1 is DFQATT, CDR2 SNEGSKA, per germline (reference sequence). CDR3 DNA: TGCAGTGCTAGCACAGATACGCAGTATTTT. Residues: CSASTDTQYF.

A few counts support this clonotype. The J gene is TRBJ2-7, the V gene TRBV6-6, with 9 bases lining up with TRBD1. CDR1 is MNHNY, CDR2 SVGAGI, per germline (reference sequence). Losses at the gene ends were 0 bases for V and 6 bases for J; bases not matched to a gene: 3. This CDR3 contains 14 residues. Here the CDR3 DNA reads TGTGCCAGCAGTTACTCCGGGACAGGGTTCGAGCAGTACTTC. Translated, it gives CASSYSGTGFEQYF.

The sample holds many counts of this clonotype. The J gene is TRBJ2-7, the V gene TRBV18; D perhaps matches TRBD1 (6 bases). Per the germline V gene, CDR1 is KGHSH and CDR2 is LQKENI. The CDR3 extends over 13 amino acids. Trimming stripped 2 bases from V and 10 bases from J, with 15 bases between. The CDR3, as DNA: TGTGCCAGCTCACCATCGTCTACAGGGATTCAGTACTTC. Translating gives CASSPSSTGIQYF.

This clonotype was counted ten times or more. The V call is TRBV7-2, the J call TRBJ2-5, with D unresolved. From germline, CDR1 is SGHTA and CDR2 FQGNSA. CDR3 length: 15 amino acids. The germline V and J ends were trimmed by 1 base and 4 bases, with 13 bases remaining between them. CDR3 sequence reads: CASSLGNSNGETQYF. DNA for the CDR3: TGTGCCAGCAGCTTAGGGAATAGCAACGGAGAGACCCAGTACTTC.

This clonotype was counted only a few times. The genes are TRBV6-2 or TRBV6-3 and TRBJ2-4, with no clear D. V lost 4 bases to trimming and J lost 7 bases, with 11 bases between them. The CDR3 is 13 amino acids. Germline V lookup: CDR1 MNHEY, CDR2 SVGEGT. This chain's CDR3 is CASSFRRVNIQYF. The CDR3 DNA reads TGTGCCAGCAGTTTTAGAAGGGTGAACATTCAGTACTTC.